The 28 T cell receptor beta chains below were found in one sample sequenced in a study of T-cell reconstitution after alpha-beta-depleted transplantation in children. Researchers prepared the TCRbeta library using unique molecular identifiers, the study reports. TCRdb redid the calling of the PCR reads with MiXCR, one entry per CDR3 protein. The data contain fewer than 550,000 distinct CDR3 sequences, around 10% of them singletons. The specimen comprised PBMCs, mostly from graft donor cells, sampled 180 days after TCRalphabeta/CD19-depleted stem cell transplant. These receptors all come from a female patient aged 2-15 years who had a stem cell transplant for aplastic anemia, so the T cells may come from the graft donor.

The chain uses TRBV7-9 and TRBJ2-1, with TRBD1 matching over 7 bases. Germline lookup yields CDR1 SEHNR and CDR2 FQNEAQ (reference sequence). V was pared by 5 bases and J by 3 bases, with 7 bases of the junction left unmatched. This CDR3 has 15 residues. For the CDR3, the DNA is TGTGCCAGCAGCCACCGACAGGGTCTCTACAATGAGCAGTTCTTC. Its translation: CASSHRQGLYNEQFF.

This rearrangement joins TRBV19 to TRBJ1-4; no clear D gene. Germline CDR1 reads LNHDA; CDR2 reads SQIVND (reference sequence). The V end lost 6 bases, the J end lost 6 bases, and 17 bases lay between the germline ends. CDR3 size: 15 residues. The CDR3 loop reads CASRPHQAGDEKLFF. DNA of the CDR3: TGTGCCAGTAGACCCCATCAAGCTGGGGATGAAAAACTGTTTTTT.

The chain couples TRBV20-1 to TRBJ1-1; 7 bases are a match to TRBD1. The CDR3 length is 13 residues. V lost 6 bases, J lost 4 bases, and 8 bases stayed unmatched. Germline V gene lookup returns CDR1 DFQATT and CDR2 SNEGSKA (reference sequence). For the CDR3, the DNA is TGCAGTGCCAACAGGGGTATGAGCACTGAAGCTTTCTTT. As protein: CSANRGMSTEAFF.

CDR3: CASSLEPMETDTQYF. CDR3 DNA: TGTGCCAGCAGCTTAGAGCCAATGGAGACAGATACGCAGTATTTT. The chain couples TRBV7-6 to TRBJ2-3; D remains ambiguous. Germline CDR1 is SGHVS and CDR2 is FNYEAQ. This CDR3 spans 15 amino acids. V lost 1 base and J lost 3, with 11 bases in between.

The J gene is TRBJ2-7, the V gene TRBV7-3; D possibly corresponds to TRBD2 (5 bases). CDR3 length: 13 amino acids. V shed 0 bases and J shed 6 bases, with 9 bases lying between them. Germline V CDR1 and CDR2: SGHTA, FQGTGA. The CDR3 nucleotides are TGTGCCAGCAGCTTAACCCAGCGGAGCGAGCAGTACTTC. This codes for CASSLTQRSEQYF.

This chain links TRBV4-3 with TRBJ1-2; TRBD1 is a possible D gene (5 bases). The CDR3 sequence is 16 residues long. Trimming stripped 1 base from V and 2 bases from J, with 14 bases between. Germline CDR1 is LGHNA and CDR2 is YSLEER. CDR3 in DNA: TGCGCCAGCAGCCAAGTCAGCGTGGGGGGGAACTATGGCTACACCTTC. Its translation is CASSQVSVGGNYGYTF.

The chain carries TRBV6-2 or TRBV6-3 and TRBJ2-7, with 8 bases identical to TRBD1. J gave up 5 bases and V 5 bases, and 5 bases lay outside the gene matches. Per germline, CDR1 MNHEY and CDR2 SVGEGT. The CDR3 is 13 residues long. CDR3: CASSRQGIDEQYV. CDR3 bases: TGTGCCAGCAGTCGACAGGGGATCGACGAGCAGTACGTC.

The V gene is TRBV6-9, the J gene TRBJ2-7; D ambiguous. The CDR3 totals 12 residues. V lost 6 bases and J 3 bases, leaving 9 bases between the germline ends. Germline-derived CDR1 and CDR2 are MNHGY and SVAAGI. CDR3 protein: CASRWVHYEQYV. CDR3 coding DNA: TGTGCCAGCAGGTGGGTCCACTACGAGCAGTACGTC.

CDR3 nucleotides: TGCAGCGCCCAGGGGGCGGGGTATGGCTACACCTTC. This codes for CSAQGAGYGYTF. The chain carries TRBV29-1 and TRBJ1-2; 8 bases map to TRBD1. The CDR3 totals 12 residues. V trimming: 7 bases; J trimming: 5 bases; junction bases outside the gene matches: 6. Per the germline V gene, CDR1 is SQVTM and CDR2 is ANQGSEA.

V usage is TRBV29-1 and J usage is TRBJ2-1; D is unclear. This CDR3 region has 12 residues. Germline lookup yields CDR1 SQVTM and CDR2 ANQGSEA. With 3 bases removed from V and 4 bases from J, the gap between germline ends came to 7 bases. Here the CDR3 reads CSVDVSYNEQFF. The CDR3 region has the DNA TGCAGCGTTGATGTTTCATACAATGAGCAGTTCTTC.

The table lists this clonotype with many counts. The chain is built from TRBV29-1 and TRBJ2-7; a possible D gene is TRBD2 (6 bases). Per germline, CDR1 SQVTM and CDR2 ANQGSEA. This CDR3 region has 14 residues. V lost 5 bases, J lost 4 bases, and 18 bases lay in between. DNA for the CDR3: TGCAGCGTTTGTCGGAGGGGCAAATCTTACGAGCAGTACTTC. It codes for CSVCRRGKSYEQYF.

This rearrangement joins TRBV29-1 to TRBJ1-4, with a possible D match to TRBD1 (5 bases). This CDR3 has 15 residues. The germline V gene encodes CDR1 SQVTM and CDR2 ANQGSEA. Trimming took 6 bases from V and 7 from J, leaving 21 bases between them. The CDR3, as DNA: TGCAGCGTAGCCTCCCAGGGTGAAGTAGGTGAAAAACTGTTTTTT. This gives the protein CSVASQGEVGEKLFF. Supplemented by reference TRBV29-1 and TRBJ1-4, the full variable domain reads SAVISQKPSRDICQRGTSLTIQCQVDSQVTMMFWYRQQPGQSLTLIATANQGSEATYESGFVIDKFPISRPNLTFSTLTVSNMSPEDSSIYLCSVASQGEVGEKLFFGSGTQLSVL.

This clonotype was observed a few times. The chain recombines TRBV5-1 with TRBJ2-1, with 11 bases that match TRBD2. The CDR3 loop spans 14 amino acids. The V gene's germline CDR1 is SGHRS and CDR2 YFSETQ. Trimming took 7 bases from V and 1 from J; bases not matched to a gene: 1. CDR3 sequence reads: CASVAGGSYNEQFF. The CDR3 nucleotides read TGCGCCAGCGTAGCGGGAGGGTCCTACAATGAGCAGTTCTTC.

This clonotype came up a few times. This chain joins TRBV27 and TRBJ2-1; the match to TRBD2 covers 11 bases. The germline V gene encodes CDR1 MNHEY and CDR2 SMNVEV (reference sequence). V lost 3 bases and J lost 8; bases outside the gene matches: 6. The CDR3 runs 15 residues. The CDR3 region has the DNA TGTGCCAGCAGTTTTTTCCTAGCGGGAGGCGATGAGCAGTTCTTC. Translated: CASSFFLAGGDEQFF.

This clonotype turned up a few times. CDR3 nucleotide sequence: TGCAGCGTTAGGTTGGGGGTGGCGGAAAAACTGTTTTTT. Translated, it gives CSVRLGVAEKLFF. The chain joins TRBV29-1 to TRBJ1-4, with a tentative D call TRBD1 (5 bases). This CDR3 contains 13 residues. Looked up from germline, CDR1 is SQVTM and CDR2 is ANQGSEA. The germline V and J ends were trimmed by 5 bases and 8 bases, with 15 bases remaining between them.

This clonotype was observed a handful of times. The V gene is TRBV6-2 or TRBV6-3, the J gene TRBJ2-1; 7 nucleotides match TRBD2. Trimming took 5 bases from V and 9 from J; bases not matched to a gene: 13. Germline assignment: CDR1 MNHEY and CDR2 SVGEGT. The CDR3 sequence is 15 residues long. DNA for the CDR3: TGTGCCAGCAGTCTGAACGGCGGGAGTTCACGTGAGCAGTTCTTC. It specifies CASSLNGGSSREQFF.

This clonotype was found a few times. This chain connects TRBV7-2 to TRBJ1-4; unclear D gene. The V end lost 4 bases, the J end lost 4 bases, and 10 bases lay between the germline ends. The CDR3 has 14 amino acids. Germline CDR1 reads SGHTA; CDR2 reads FQGNSA. DNA for the CDR3: TGTGCCAGCAGCTCCGGGCCCAGTAATGAAAAACTGTTTTTT. Its protein is CASSSGPSNEKLFF. The full variable domain, completed using reference TRBV7-2 and TRBJ1-4, is GAGVSQSPSNKVTEKGKDVELRCDPISGHTALYWYRQSLGQGLEFLIYFQGNSAPDKSGLPSDRFSAERTGGSVSTLTIQRTQQEDSAVYLCASSSGPSNEKLFFGSGTQLSVL.

There are a few counts of this clonotype. This rearrangement joins TRBV28 to TRBJ2-7, with 7 bases aligning to TRBD1. CDR3 length: 15 amino acids. The V and J ends lost 1 base and 2 bases, in that order; junction bases with no gene match: 5. CDR1 is MDHEN and CDR2 is SYDVKM in the germline V gene. The CDR3: CASSLSPGQTYEQYV. The CDR3 DNA is TGTGCCAGCAGTTTATCACCGGGACAGACCTACGAGCAGTACGTC.

The V gene is TRBV20-1, the J gene TRBJ2-6, with TRBD1 identical over 10 bases. V lost 7 bases, J lost 0 bases, and 6 bases stayed unmatched. Germline loops: CDR1 DFQATT, CDR2 SNEGSKA (reference sequence). This CDR3 is 16 amino acids long. The CDR3 region is CSVGQGSRSGANVLTF. As DNA, the CDR3 is TGCAGTGTGGGACAGGGGTCCCGCTCTGGGGCCAACGTCCTGACTTTC.

This clonotype was observed a handful of times. The gene calls are TRBV5-1 and TRBJ2-5; D gene unclear. V lost 1 base to trimming and J lost 0 bases, with 7 bases between them. Germline CDR1 is SGHRS and CDR2 is YFSETQ. There are 14 residues in the CDR3. The CDR3 DNA follows: TGCGCCAGCAGCTTGCTTCACAACCAAGAGACCCAGTACTTC. This sequence encodes CASSLLHNQETQYF.

This clonotype was detected only a few times. The chain links TRBV5-1 to TRBJ2-7; no firm D call. This CDR3 is built from 14 residues. Germline assignment: CDR1 SGHRS and CDR2 YFSETQ. V was cut by 1 base and J by 0 bases, with 8 bases left in between. The CDR3: CASSLLPSSYEQYV. The DNA for the CDR3 is TGCGCCAGCAGCTTGCTACCTTCCTCCTACGAGCAGTACGTC.

The V gene is TRBV7-2, the J gene TRBJ1-2; TRBD1 might be the D (6 bases). The CDR3 is made up of 17 amino acids. Trimming left V 3 bases short and J 0 bases short, with 17 bases between. Germline assignment: CDR1 SGHTA and CDR2 FQGNSA. The CDR3 protein is CASSFIHRQGPNYGYTF. CDR3 coding DNA: TGTGCCAGCAGCTTCATTCATCGTCAGGGGCCTAACTATGGCTACACCTTC.

This clonotype was recorded many times. CDR3 in amino acids: CSVEVAETYEQYF. Written as DNA, the CDR3 is TGCAGCGTTGAAGTGGCCGAGACCTACGAGCAGTACTTC. The rearrangement uses TRBV29-1 and TRBJ2-7; no clear D. The V end lost 1 base, the J end lost 2 bases, and 9 bases lay between the germline ends. This CDR3 is built from 13 residues. Germline V gene sequence: CDR1 SQVTM, CDR2 ANQGSEA.

V usage is TRBV19 and J usage is TRBJ2-7; D may be TRBD1 or TRBD2 (5 bases each). Trimming shortened V by 5 bases and J by 3 bases, and 14 bases separated the two germline ends. CDR3 size: 14 residues. Per the germline V gene, CDR1 is LNHDA and CDR2 is SQIVND (reference sequence). The CDR3 loop reads CASSVSGTFYEQYF. DNA for the CDR3: TGTGCCAGTAGTGTCTCCGGGACCTTCTACGAGCAGTACTTC.

A few counts support this clonotype. The V and J genes are TRBV7-2 and TRBJ1-2, with TRBD1 as a possible D gene (6 bases). Trimming removed 6 bases at V and 3 bases at J, with 23 bases between. From germline, CDR1 is SGHTA and CDR2 FQGNSA. The CDR3 loop spans 17 amino acids. This chain's CDR3 is CASRASPTGIPHYGYTF. The CDR3 DNA reads TGTGCCAGCAGAGCTTCCCCTACAGGGATTCCTCACTATGGCTACACCTTC.

This sequence joins TRBV11-2 and TRBJ2-3, with D possibly being TRBD2 (6 bases). This CDR3 has 18 amino acids. Germline CDR1 SGHAT, CDR2 FQNNGV. Trimming pared 5 bases from V and 0 bases from J, leaving 21 bases between. CDR3 sequence: CASSRGGTSHSSTDTQYF. The CDR3 DNA reads as TGTGCCAGCAGCCGAGGCGGGACTTCGCATTCTAGCACAGATACGCAGTATTTT. The whole variable domain, filled in from reference TRBV11-2 and TRBJ2-3, reads EAGVAQSPRYKIIEKRQSVAFWCNPISGHATLYWYQQILGQGPKLLIQFQNNGVVDDSQLPKDRFSAERLKGVDSTLKIQPAKLEDSAVYLCASSRGGTSHSSTDTQYFGPGTRLTVL.

This clonotype turned up a few times. This chain connects TRBV14 to TRBJ2-2, with TRBD2 identical over 10 bases. Germline loops: CDR1 SGHDN, CDR2 FVKESK. V gave up 2 bases and J gave up 6 bases; unmatched junction bases: 9. The CDR3 consists of 17 residues. The CDR3 spells CASSQRTSGRAPGELFF. CDR3 sequence (DNA): TGTGCCAGCAGCCAACGGACCAGCGGGAGGGCCCCCGGGGAGCTGTTTTTT.

This clonotype has a handful of counts. This rearrangement joins TRBV11-2 to TRBJ2-1; 10 bases fit TRBD2. The CDR3 has 15 residues. Germline V lookup: CDR1 SGHAT, CDR2 FQNNGV. V shed 5 bases and J 6 bases; nucleotides not matched to a gene: 7. CDR3 sequence (DNA): TGTGCCAGCAGCCCTACAGCGGGAGGGCTCAATGAGCAGTTCTTC. Protein: CASSPTAGGLNEQFF.